These 15 T cell receptor beta chains share one sample of origin, sequenced in a study of T-cell reconstitution after alpha-beta-depleted transplantation in children. Molecular barcoding with unique molecular identifiers was used for the TCRbeta library. TCRdb ran MiXCR on the PCR reads and lists one entry per CDR3 protein. The profile shows 200,000 to 250,000 distinct CDR3 sequences, 11% of them singletons. This specimen was PBMCs, taken before TCRalphabeta/CD19-depleted stem cell transplant. The source is a child under two years old with acute myeloid leukemia, due to receive a stem cell transplant.

About this clonotype: A much larger clone is a single base away; this may be a read error. The chain is built from TRBV5-1 and TRBJ2-5; no firm D call. The CDR3 is 14 residues long. In germline, CDR1 is SGHRS, CDR2 YFSETQ. The CDR3 DNA sequence: TGCGACAGCAGCCCTGGATCACAGAAAGAGACCCAGTACTTC. Its translation: CDSSPGSQKETQYF.

The table lists this clonotype with many counts. The chain joins TRBV7-2 to TRBJ2-3; 10 bases align to TRBD2. This CDR3 is built from 15 residues. In germline, CDR1 is SGHTA, CDR2 FQGNSA. J lost 2 bases, V lost 3 bases, and 2 bases had no gene match. This chain's CDR3 is CASSFGLAVTDTQYF. The CDR3 DNA follows: TGTGCCAGCAGCTTCGGACTAGCGGTCACAGATACGCAGTATTTT. The variable domain in full, with the rest retrieved from reference TRBV7-2 and TRBJ2-3, is GAGVSQSPSNKVTEKGKDVELRCDPISGHTALYWYRQSLGQGLEFLIYFQGNSAPDKSGLPSDRFSAERTGGSVSTLTIQRTQQEDSAVYLCASSFGLAVTDTQYFGPGTRLTVL.

This clonotype showed up many times. This chain links TRBV19 with TRBJ1-1; tentatively, D is TRBD1 (5 bases). Germline lookup yields CDR1 LNHDA and CDR2 SQIVND (reference sequence). With 3 bases removed from V and 7 bases from J, the gap between germline ends came to 9 bases. The CDR3 length is 12 residues. CDR3: CASSMGEVEAFF. The DNA of the CDR3 is TGTGCCAGTAGTATGGGGGAAGTTGAAGCTTTCTTT.

This clonotype was detected only a few times. In DNA form, the CDR3 reads TGTGCCAGCTCACCCCCTGGAGAGCACATTCAGTACTTC. Encoded protein: CASSPPGEHIQYF. The V gene is TRBV18, the J gene TRBJ2-4; D gene unclear. The V and J ends lost 3 bases and 8 bases respectively, with 11 bases between them. Per germline, CDR1 KGHSH and CDR2 LQKENI. This CDR3 has 13 residues. The full variable domain, in which reference TRBV18 and TRBJ2-4 provide the parts outside the CDR3, is NAGVMQNPRHLVRRRGQEARLRCSPMKGHSHVYWYRQLPEEGLKFMVYLQKENIIDESGMPKERFSAEFPKEGPSILRIQQVVRGDSAAYFCASSPPGEHIQYFGAGTRLSVL.

This clonotype was seen ten or more times. The chain recombines TRBV20-1 with TRBJ2-3, with unresolved D. The ends were cut back, 5 bases at V and 5 bases at J, with 8 bases in the middle. Germline lookup yields CDR1 DFQATT and CDR2 SNEGSKA (reference sequence). CDR3 length: 11 residues. The CDR3 coding sequence is TGCAGTGCTGTGAGAGGAGATACGCAGTATTTT. Protein sequence: CSAVRGDTQYF.

In this sample, this clonotype turned up many times. At one boundary the junction diverges from the germline segment, which might be a read error. The V call is TRBV30, the J call TRBJ1-1, with no clear D. CDR1 and CDR2 (germline): GTSNPN, SVGIG (reference sequence). The CDR3 has 13 amino acids. The CDR3 spells CAWSVPGNAEAFF. CDR3 nucleotide sequence: TGTGCCTGGAGTGTCCCCGGGAACGCTGAAGCTTTCTTT.

As to this clonotype: A much larger clone lies one base from this, so it may be a read error. This chain uses TRBV20-1 with TRBJ2-1; 8 bases agree with TRBD2. Germline V CDR1 and CDR2: DFQATT, SNEGSKA (reference sequence). This CDR3 has 14 residues. The CDR3 region has the DNA TGCGGTGTCAGAGGGCTAGCGGGCCTCAATGAGCAGTTCTTC. Its protein is CGVRGLAGLNEQFF.

This clonotype occurred many times. This may arise from a read error, as a much more abundant clone is one base away. The CDR3 reads CAISLGGGGSALYNEQFF. The DNA for the CDR3 is TGTGCCATCAGTTTAGGGGGGGGAGGGAGCGCCCTTTACAATGAGCAGTTCTTC. J is TRBJ2-1 and V is TRBV12-3 or TRBV12-4, with TRBD2 as a possible D gene (7 bases). CDR3 length: 18 residues.

This clonotype came up many times. The rearrangement links TRBV11-1 to TRBJ1-4; no clear D. The CDR3 sequence is 13 residues long. With 3 bases removed from V and 8 bases from J, the gap between germline ends came to 10 bases. Per germline, CDR1 SGHAT and CDR2 FQDESV (reference sequence). The CDR3 spells CASSLRIAEKLFF. CDR3 DNA: TGTGCCAGCAGCTTGCGGATTGCGGAAAAACTGTTTTTT.

V and J are TRBV4-2 and TRBJ2-1, with 9 bases aligning to TRBD1. Germline V lookup: CDR1 LGHNA, CDR2 YNFKEQ. The CDR3 is 14 residues long. J gave up 6 bases and V 4 bases, and 4 bases lay outside the gene matches. CDR3 sequence reads: CASSPAQGANEQFF. For the CDR3, the DNA is TGTGCCAGCAGCCCCGCACAGGGGGCCAATGAGCAGTTCTTC.

This clonotype was counted many times. The V call is TRBV14, the J call TRBJ2-1; 10 nucleotides agree with TRBD2. CDR3 size: 17 residues. CDR1 is SGHDN, CDR2 FVKESK, per germline. V lost 0 bases, J lost 5 bases, and 7 bases stayed unmatched. The CDR3 is CASSQDPAGGPHNEQFF. CDR3 nucleotide sequence: TGTGCCAGCAGCCAAGACCCAGCGGGAGGGCCTCACAATGAGCAGTTCTTC.

The table lists this clonotype with many counts. This chain connects TRBV4-3 to TRBJ2-1, with 8 bases fitting TRBD2. The germline V gene has CDR1 LGHNA and CDR2 YSLEER. The junction had 3 bases not matched to a gene; V was cut back by 0 bases and J by 2 bases. This CDR3 region has 16 residues. The CDR3 loop reads CASSQDPGLAYNEQFF. As DNA, the CDR3 is TGCGCCAGCAGCCAAGACCCGGGACTAGCCTACAATGAGCAGTTCTTC.

This clonotype was seen ten or more times. The V call is TRBV19, the J call TRBJ2-7; 9 bases match TRBD1. V lost 5 bases and J lost 3; bases outside the gene matches: 8. The length of the CDR3 is 15 residues. The germline V gene has CDR1 LNHDA and CDR2 SQIVND (reference sequence). The CDR3: CASSPRTGDSYEQYF. The CDR3 nucleotides are TGTGCCAGTAGTCCAAGGACAGGGGACAGCTACGAGCAGTACTTC.

At least ten counts were recorded for this clonotype. This chain uses TRBV12-3 or TRBV12-4 with TRBJ2-2; D is uncertain. The CDR3 extends over 14 amino acids. Deletions cut 4 bases from V and 4 bases from J, with 10 bases between. Here the CDR3 DNA reads TGTGCCAGCAGTTCCAACACGGGCACCGGGGAGCTGTTTTTT. Translated: CASSSNTGTGELFF.

The table lists this clonotype with many counts. The rearrangement uses TRBV5-1 and TRBJ2-3, with TRBD1 matching over 7 bases. The CDR3 runs 16 residues. The V segment lost 0 bases and the J segment 4 bases; nucleotides outside the gene matches: 8. CDR1 SGHRS and CDR2 YFSETQ come from the germline V gene. In DNA form, the CDR3 reads TGCGCCAGCAGCTTGGCCGGGACAGAAGGGGCAGATACGCAGTATTTT. This encodes CASSLAGTEGADTQYF. Complete variable domain (other parts from reference TRBV5-1 and TRBJ2-3): KAGVTQTPRYLIKTRGQQVTLSCSPISGHRSVSWYQQTPGQGLQFLFEYFSETQRNKGNFPGRFSGRQFSNSRSEMNVSTLELGDSALYLCASSLAGTEGADTQYFGPGTRLTVL.